Below are 25 T cell receptor beta chains sequenced from a single sample in a study of T cell changes during pregnancy in multiple sclerosis. This table comes from immunoSEQ multiplex PCR, and its TCRdb copy is limited to in-frame clones, with some not included. The sample yields around 30,000 clones, around nine tenths seen once. The source was CD8+ T cells from peripheral blood mononuclear cells, collected before pregnancy. These receptors were collected from a female donor with multiple sclerosis, enrolled in a pregnancy study.

V and J are TRBV5-1 and TRBJ2-1; a possible D gene is TRBD2 (6 bases). V lost 0 bases, J lost 6 bases, and 10 bases lay in between. Germline-derived CDR1 and CDR2 are SGHRS and YFSETQ. The length of the CDR3 is 14 residues. The CDR3, as DNA: TGCGCCAGCAGCTTGGCCAGCGGGTTCAATGAGCAGTTCTTC. It codes for CASSLASGFNEQFF.

This clone was counted a single time. V is TRBV25-1 and J is TRBJ2-1; weak D call: TRBD2 (6 bases). The germline CDR1 and CDR2 sequences are MGHDK and SYGVNS. With 3 bases removed from V and 5 bases from J, the gap between germline ends came to 11 bases. This CDR3 is 14 amino acids long. CDR3 amino acids: CASSDDWGDNEQFF. CDR3 in DNA: TGTGCCAGCAGTGACGACTGGGGGGACAATGAGCAGTTCTTC.

This rearrangement joins TRBV28 to TRBJ1-5; D possibly corresponds to TRBD1 (6 bases). The CDR3 runs 15 residues. Germline V gene data show CDR1 as MDHEN and CDR2 as SYDVKM. The V end was cut by 10 bases, the J end by 3 bases, with 19 bases between. CDR3 loop: CATGHPFGNNQPQHF. The CDR3 region has the DNA TGTGCCACGGGACACCCCTTCGGAAACAATCAGCCCCAGCATTTT.

V and J are TRBV11-3 and TRBJ2-5, with TRBD1 matching 7 bases. V was clipped by 10 bases and J by 7 bases; unmatched bases: 15. The germline V gene encodes CDR1 SGHNT and CDR2 YENEEA. The length of the CDR3 is 14 residues. CDR3 sequence (DNA): TGTGCCACACAAGGGGGCCGACCGGGTCGGACCCAGTACTTC. Translating it yields CATQGGRPGRTQYF.

V is TRBV7-8 and J is TRBJ2-5, with 8 bases aligning to TRBD2. CDR1 and CDR2 from the germline V gene are SGHVS and FQNEAQ. The CDR3 loop spans 16 amino acids. J lost 3 bases, V lost 0 bases, and 6 bases had no gene match. CDR3 sequence (DNA): TGTGCCAGCAGCTTAGCCCTGGGACTAGAGGAAGAGACCCAGTACTTC. Translating gives CASSLALGLEEETQYF.

The V call is TRBV4-1, the J call TRBJ2-3; TRBD2 matches 16 bases. This CDR3 has 21 amino acids. Germline V gene lookup returns CDR1 MGHRA and CDR2 YSYEKL. V shed 1 base and J 7 bases; nucleotides not matched to a gene: 17. DNA of the CDR3: TGCGCCAGCAGCCAAGCTGAATGGGGGACTAGCGGGAGGGCAGTGTTTTATACGCAGTATTTT. This encodes CASSQAEWGTSGRAVFYTQYF.

This sequence joins TRBV7-9 and TRBJ2-4, with D tentatively TRBD2 (6 bases). Looked up from germline, CDR1 is SEHNR and CDR2 is FQNEAQ (reference sequence). The length of the CDR3 is 17 residues. With 1 base removed from V and 2 bases from J, the gap between germline ends came to 15 bases. CDR3 amino acids: CASSLVSLRGSKNIQYF. In DNA, the CDR3 is TGTGCCAGCAGCTTAGTGAGTCTTCGGGGGTCCAAAAACATTCAGTACTTC.

Relative to its sample, this clone is medium-sized. This chain uses TRBV19 with TRBJ2-7; TRBD1 might be the D (5 bases). The CDR3 sequence is 16 residues long. The V gene lost 5 bases and the J gene lost 0 bases, with 17 bases spanning the gap. The germline V gene encodes CDR1 LNHDA and CDR2 SQIVND (reference sequence). DNA for the CDR3: TGTGCCAGTAGTCGGTTTGAAGGAGACAGCTCCTACGAGCAGTACTTC. It codes for CASSRFEGDSSYEQYF. Using reference TRBV19 and TRBJ2-7 for the parts outside the CDR3, the full variable domain is DGGITQSPKYLFRKEGQNVTLSCEQNLNHDAMYWYRQDPGQGLRLIYYSQIVNDFQKGDIAEGYSVSREKKESFPLTVTSAQKNPTAFYLCASSRFEGDSSYEQYFGPGTRLTVT.

This chain connects TRBV5-5 to TRBJ1-2; D may be TRBD1 (5 bases). CDR1 is SGHKS and CDR2 is YYEKEE in the germline V gene (reference sequence). CDR3 length: 15 residues. Trimming cost V 0 bases and J 5 bases, with 14 bases left between them. CDR3 sequence (DNA): TGTGCCAGCAGCTTGGATCCTCGGGGGACTTATGGCTACACCTTC. Amino acid sequence: CASSLDPRGTYGYTF.

The chain employs TRBV11-3 and TRBJ2-5; 14 nucleotides line up with TRBD2. Per germline, CDR1 SGHNT and CDR2 YENEEA. Germline trimming cut 1 base from V and 5 bases from J; bases unmatched to any gene: 3. The CDR3 runs 16 residues. CDR3 bases: TGTGCCAGCAGCTTAGGGGGACTAGCGGGAGTTGAGACCCAGTACTTC. Its translation is CASSLGGLAGVETQYF.

The chain links TRBV19 to TRBJ2-1; D is perhaps TRBD1 (6 bases). Trimming pared 3 bases from V and 3 bases from J, leaving 12 bases between. This CDR3 is built from 15 residues. Looked up from germline, CDR1 is LNHDA and CDR2 is SQIVND (reference sequence). In DNA, the CDR3 is TGTGCCAGTAGTATGAGTACAGGGCGCTACAATGAGCAGTTCTTC. This gives the protein CASSMSTGRYNEQFF.

The J gene is TRBJ1-2, the V gene TRBV6-5; 8 positions agree with TRBD1. The CDR3 length is 15 residues. V lost 0 bases, J lost 4 bases, and 4 bases stayed unmatched. CDR1 MNHEY and CDR2 SVGAGI come from the germline V gene. The CDR3 coding sequence is TGTGCCAGCAGTTACTCAACAGGGGGGGGCTATGGCTACACCTTC. Translated: CASSYSTGGGYGYTF.

This chain joins TRBV4-2 and TRBJ2-7, with 8 bases that match TRBD1. With 3 bases clipped from V and 12 bases from J, the junction kept 10 bases outside the gene matches. The germline V gene has CDR1 LGHNA and CDR2 YNFKEQ. The CDR3 extends over 13 amino acids. CDR3 coding DNA: TGTGCCAGCAGCCACGGACAGGGCTTAGTTCGGTACTTC. Amino acids: CASSHGQGLVRYF.

DNA of the CDR3: TGTGCCAGCAGTTTTATACCGAGCGGACTTGATACGCAGTATTTT. Its translation: CASSFIPSGLDTQYF. This rearrangement joins TRBV27 to TRBJ2-3; tentatively, D is TRBD2 (5 bases). Germline values: CDR1 MNHEY, CDR2 SMNVEV (reference sequence). V lost 3 bases and J 6 bases, leaving 16 bases between the germline ends. The CDR3 length is 15 residues.

The chain has TRBV4-3 and TRBJ1-2; TRBD1 is a possible D gene (5 bases). The CDR3 has 14 residues. From germline, CDR1 is LGHNA and CDR2 YSLEER. V was shortened by 1 base and J by 5 bases, with 11 bases between the two germline ends. The DNA for the CDR3 is TGCGCCAGCAGCCAAGGAGTGGGGGGGTATGGCTACACCTTC. Its protein is CASSQGVGGYGYTF.

The chain carries TRBV7-3 and TRBJ1-3; 7 bases map to TRBD1. V lost 5 bases to trimming and J lost 4 bases; unmatched junction nucleotides: 8. The CDR3 has 15 amino acids. Germline CDR1 SGHTA, CDR2 FQGTGA. The CDR3 DNA sequence: TGTGCCAGCAGCGATCTGACAGGGCCCGGAAACACCATATATTTT. Its protein is CASSDLTGPGNTIYF.

This chain joins TRBV10-3 and TRBJ2-1; 10 nucleotides match TRBD2. The V and J ends lost 1 base and 5 bases, in that order; junction bases with no gene match: 8. This CDR3 contains 17 residues. Per germline, CDR1 ENHRY and CDR2 SYGVKD. In DNA, the CDR3 is TGTGCCATCAGTGAGTTCCCCCTAGCGGGAGTTCACAATGAGCAGTTCTTC. Protein product: CAISEFPLAGVHNEQFF.

This chain connects TRBV10-1 to TRBJ1-3; possible D gene TRBD1, 5 bases. Germline V gives CDR1 WNHNN, CDR2 SYGVQD (reference sequence). This CDR3 is built from 16 residues. Between the trimmed V and J ends, which lost 5 bases and 0 bases, there was a span of 14 bases. In DNA form, the CDR3 reads TGCGCCAGCAGTTCGAACCACAGGTCCTCTGGAAACACCATATATTTT. Protein product: CASSSNHRSSGNTIYF.

The J gene is TRBJ2-6, the V gene TRBV6-4; 10 positions agree with TRBD1. The trim removed 10 bases at V and 1 base at J, leaving 4 bases unmatched. This CDR3 has 15 residues. Looked up from germline, CDR1 is MRHNA and CDR2 is SNTAGT. The CDR3 region is CATGQGGSGANVLTF. Here the CDR3 DNA reads TGTGCCACCGGACAGGGGGGGTCTGGGGCCAACGTCCTGACTTTC.

This clone was seen just once. The CDR3 bases are TGTGCCAGTAGTATAGCGGGGGACTCCTACGAGCAGTACTTC. Encoded protein: CASSIAGDSYEQYF. The chain is built from TRBV19 and TRBJ2-7; TRBD2 might be the D (6 bases). The CDR3 is 14 amino acids. V shed 1 base and J shed 0 bases, with 7 bases lying between them. Per germline, CDR1 LNHDA and CDR2 SQIVND (reference sequence).

Note on this clone: The sample holds other DNA sequences that translate to the same CDR3. The gene calls are TRBV6-5 and TRBJ2-2; D not resolved. Germline-derived CDR1 and CDR2 are MNHEY and SVGAGI. The CDR3 totals 13 residues. Trimming left V 6 bases short and J 6 bases short, with 11 bases between. CDR3 loop: CASSPLSPGELFF. DNA for the CDR3: TGTGCCAGCAGCCCCCTTTCCCCCGGGGAGCTGTTTTTT.

This clone was recorded once. The rearrangement joins TRBV19 to TRBJ2-7; 7 bases are shared with TRBD2. Germline CDR1 and CDR2: LNHDA and SQIVND (reference sequence). This CDR3 spans 12 amino acids. V trimming: 3 bases; J trimming: 6 bases; junction bases outside the gene matches: 2. CDR3 sequence: CASSIGRGEQYF. DNA of the CDR3: TGTGCCAGTAGTATTGGGAGGGGCGAGCAGTACTTC.

J is TRBJ2-7 and V is TRBV19; 9 bases fit TRBD1. Germline trimming cut 6 bases from V and 3 bases from J; bases unmatched to any gene: 6. Germline loops: CDR1 LNHDA, CDR2 SQIVND (reference sequence). The CDR3 has 14 amino acids. The CDR3: CASRNGQGNYEQYF. The CDR3 DNA reads as TGTGCCAGTAGGAATGGACAGGGGAACTACGAGCAGTACTTC. Supplemented by reference TRBV19 and TRBJ2-7, the full variable domain reads DGGITQSPKYLFRKEGQNVTLSCEQNLNHDAMYWYRQDPGQGLRLIYYSQIVNDFQKGDIAEGYSVSREKKESFPLTVTSAQKNPTAFYLCASRNGQGNYEQYFGPGTRLTVT.

The rearrangement links TRBV4-2 to TRBJ2-7; 8 nucleotides match TRBD2. CDR3 length: 16 amino acids. Germline V gene sequence: CDR1 LGHNA, CDR2 YNFKEQ. The V segment lost 0 bases and the J segment 11 bases; nucleotides outside the gene matches: 15. The CDR3 sequence is CASSQDRLAGTDLKYF. The CDR3 DNA reads as TGTGCCAGCAGCCAAGATCGCCTAGCGGGTACTGATCTGAAGTACTTC.

This clone occurred once. J is TRBJ2-1 and V is TRBV10-2, with D perhaps TRBD2 (6 bases). V was cut by 8 bases and J by 3 bases, with 17 bases left in between. This CDR3 contains 15 residues. Germline V gives CDR1 WSHSY, CDR2 SAAADI. CDR3 DNA sequence: TGCGCCAGCGGGGCGGGGTATGGAGGCTACAATGAGCAGTTCTTC. Residues: CASGAGYGGYNEQFF.